This T cell receptor (beta chain) was sequenced during a study of T cells after yellow fever vaccination. Study conclusions and caveats: Highly abundant clonotypes carried over from the bulk population could end up in FACS-sorted repertoires as contaminants.

Template-switching 5'RACE yielded the TCR cDNA; a universal primer site and UMIs were added in the process. TCRdb reanalysed the 5' RACE reads using MiXCR and keeps one entry per CDR3 protein. The profile shows approximately 300,000 distinct CDR3 sequences, 6.8% of them singletons. The germline V gene encodes CDR1 SGHDT and CDR2 YYEEEE. CDR3 length equals 16 residues. The trim removed 8 bases at V and 0 bases at J, leaving 7 bases unmatched. Details on this clonotype: Its antigen is not known.

The TCR originated in a man between 18 and 29 years old who received the YFV17D yellow fever vaccine. The sequences come from PBMCs, collected about 49 days after the first yellow fever vaccination. The V gene is TRBV5-6, the J gene TRBJ2-3, with 12 nucleotides matching TRBD2. The CDR3 sequence: CARGLGLAGSTDTQYF. The CDR3 bases are TGTGCCAGGGGCCTCGGACTAGCGGGGAGCACAGATACGCAGTATTTT. The full variable domain, rest sourced from reference TRBV5-6 and TRBJ2-3, is DAGVTQSPTHLIKTRGQQVTLRCSPKSGHDTVSWYQQALGQGPQFIFQYYEEEERQRGNFPDRFSGHQFPNYSSELNVNALLLGDSALYLCARGLGLAGSTDTQYFGPGTRLTVL.